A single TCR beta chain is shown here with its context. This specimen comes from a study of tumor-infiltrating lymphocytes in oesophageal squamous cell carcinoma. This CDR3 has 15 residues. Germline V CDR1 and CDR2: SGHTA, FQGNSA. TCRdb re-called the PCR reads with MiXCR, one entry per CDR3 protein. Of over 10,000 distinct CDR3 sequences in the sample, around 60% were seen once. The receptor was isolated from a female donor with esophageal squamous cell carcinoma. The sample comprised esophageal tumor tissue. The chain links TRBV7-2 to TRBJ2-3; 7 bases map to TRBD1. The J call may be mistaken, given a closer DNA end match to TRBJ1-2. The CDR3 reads CASSLGQGGNYGYTF. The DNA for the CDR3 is TGTGCCAGCAGCTTAGGACAGGGCGGAAACTATGGCTACACCTTC.